This TCR beta chain is drawn from a study of T cell changes during pregnancy in multiple sclerosis (dated by TCRdb to about 2019). Looking at the study overall: Changes in the T cell repertoire over the course of pregnancy were examined in this study in women with multiple sclerosis.

Library creation used the immunoSEQ multiplex PCR assay. TCRdb carries this immuneACCESS record with in-frame sequences only. Its versions omit some clonotypes, under half of them owing to an unresolved V gene in the studies checked, with the rest unexplained. Recorded for this sample are tens of thousands of clones; 90% to 95% of them occurred a single time. Of the sample, about 0.93% is held by the ten largest clones. The germline V gene specifies SQVTM as CDR1 and ANQGSEA as CDR2. The CDR3 holds 13 amino acids from the cysteine to the phenylalanine. Only the CDR3 part of the read is kept: 39 bases, read in frame from the first base. V is pruned by 7 bases and J by 3 bases, leaving 5 bases of the junction without a gene match. Note on this clone: What this receptor recognizes is not known. Base-call qualities are not available, and no considerably larger clone is one nucleotide away.

The rearrangement combines TRBV29-1 with TRBJ1-4; TRBD1 matches 7 bases in the middle. The TCR sequence derives from a female donor with multiple sclerosis, enrolled in a pregnancy study. The sequencing used peripheral blood, collected in the first trimester of pregnancy. The DNA is TGCAGCGCAAAGACAGGGTCTAATGAAAAACTGTTTTTT. This gives the protein CSAKTGSNEKLFF.